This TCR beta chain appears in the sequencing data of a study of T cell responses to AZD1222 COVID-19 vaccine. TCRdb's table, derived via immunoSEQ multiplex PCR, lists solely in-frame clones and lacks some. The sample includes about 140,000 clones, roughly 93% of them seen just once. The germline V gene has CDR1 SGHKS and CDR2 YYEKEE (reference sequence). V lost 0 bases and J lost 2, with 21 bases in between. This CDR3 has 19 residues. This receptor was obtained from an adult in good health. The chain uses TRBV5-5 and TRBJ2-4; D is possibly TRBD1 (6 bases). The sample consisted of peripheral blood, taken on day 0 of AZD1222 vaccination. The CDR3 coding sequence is TGTGCCAGCAGCTTGGGGCCCCTAAGGGGGATCCTGACCAAAAACATTCAGTACTTC. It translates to CASSLGPLRGILTKNIQYF.